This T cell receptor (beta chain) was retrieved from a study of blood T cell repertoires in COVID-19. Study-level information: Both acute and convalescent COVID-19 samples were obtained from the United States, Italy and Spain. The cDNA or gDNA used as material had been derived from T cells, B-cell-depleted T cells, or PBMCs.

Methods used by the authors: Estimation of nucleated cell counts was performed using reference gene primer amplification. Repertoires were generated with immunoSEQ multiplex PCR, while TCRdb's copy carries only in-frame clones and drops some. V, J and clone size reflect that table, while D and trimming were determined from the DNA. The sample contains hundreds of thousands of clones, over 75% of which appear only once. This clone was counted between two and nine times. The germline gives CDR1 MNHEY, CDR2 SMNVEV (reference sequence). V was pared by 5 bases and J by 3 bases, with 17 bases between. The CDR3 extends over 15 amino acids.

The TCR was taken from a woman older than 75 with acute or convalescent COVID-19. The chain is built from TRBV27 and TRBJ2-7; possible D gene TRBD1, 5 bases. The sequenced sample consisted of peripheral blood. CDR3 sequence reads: CASSGVGPLRYEQYF. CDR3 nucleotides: TGTGCCAGCAGTGGGGTGGGGCCTCTCCGCTACGAGCAGTACTTC.